The present T cell receptor (beta chain) was sequenced within a study of molecular identifiers for immune sequencing clone quantification. General study results and limits: Clones that exceeded 20 RNA copies held over 99% of effector molecules, yet under 1% in naive cells.

For this clonotype: Its antigen is currently unknown.

This CDR3 contains 19 residues. Bulk TCR libraries were made with methods that had been previously described and with listed TCR primers. TCRdb processed the PCR reads anew with MiXCR; each CDR3 protein has one entry. There are about 640,000 distinct CDR3 sequences in the sample; about 20% occur only once, and around 0.9% lies in the top ten. The naive CD8 libraries originated from between 20,000 and 1,000,000 sorted cells and drew on 10%, 30% or 50% RNA. The chain carries TRBV21-1 and TRBJ2-2; the table's D call, TRBD1, has no DNA check behind it. TRBV21-1 is marked as a pseudogene. The sequenced sample was naive CD8+ T cells from blood, with Jurkat cell RNA spiked in. As for subset: FACS-sorted CD8+CD4-CCR7+CD45RA+ naive T cells. This clonotype originated in a human donor in good health. Some libraries in this study had Jurkat cell RNA spiked in. DNA of the CDR3: TGTGCCGGCAGCAAATCACAAAGCCGGGGTTCGGGGCGCGCCGGGGAGCTGTTTTTT. Its protein is CAGSKSQSRGSGRAGELFF.